The rows below give T cell receptor beta chains drawn from one sample of a study of blood T cell repertoires in COVID-19. TCRdb's table, derived via immunoSEQ multiplex PCR, lists solely in-frame clones and lacks some. This sample has under 250,000 clones, with roughly 85% found just once. What was sequenced was PBMCs or T cells enriched from blood (not recorded which). Receptor source: a woman aged 45-59 years with acute COVID-19. The CDR3 runs from the conserved cysteine through the conserved F or W. Each record gives: V gene, J gene, D gene, clone size, CDR3 protein, CDR3 DNA. D genes are given only for firm matches. Clone size, where shown, is once, few, many, or a class for clones that have expanded.

V gene: TRBV3-1/TRBV3-2; J gene: TRBJ1-5; D gene: NA; clone size: once; CDR3 protein: CASSLAPNQPQHF; CDR3 DNA: TGTGCCAGCAGCTTGGCCCCCAATCAGCCCCAGCATTTT
V gene: TRBV5-1; J gene: TRBJ2-2; D gene: NA; clone size: NA; CDR3 protein: CASRRTDELFF; CDR3 DNA: TGCGCCAGCAGGAGGACTGATGAGCTGTTTTTT
V gene: TRBV18; J gene: TRBJ1-2; D gene: TRBD1; clone size: NA; CDR3 protein: CASSQTGIPGYTF; CDR3 DNA: TGTGCCAGCTCACAGACAGGGATCCCTGGCTACACCTTC
V gene: TRBV7-9; J gene: TRBJ1-2; D gene: NA; clone size: NA; CDR3 protein: CASSLGRDVIYGYTF; CDR3 DNA: TGTGCCAGCAGCTTAGGACGGGATGTTATCTATGGCTACACCTTC
V gene: TRBV7-8; J gene: TRBJ2-5; D gene: NA; clone size: NA; CDR3 protein: CASSLAAQALGETQYF; CDR3 DNA: TGTGCCAGCAGCTTAGCCGCACAGGCCCTGGGGGAGACCCAGTACTTC
V gene: TRBV30; J gene: TRBJ1-1; D gene: TRBD1; clone size: NA; CDR3 protein: CAWSLQGWTEAFF; CDR3 DNA: TGTGCCTGGAGTTTACAGGGGTGGACTGAAGCTTTCTTT
V gene: TRBV7-2; J gene: TRBJ2-4; D gene: NA; clone size: once; CDR3 protein: CASSLYPRDTIAKNIQYF; CDR3 DNA: TGTGCCAGCAGCTTATATCCCCGGGACACCATAGCCAAAAACATTCAGTACTTC
V gene: TRBV14; J gene: TRBJ2-1; D gene: NA; clone size: once; CDR3 protein: CASSQVVGALFF; CDR3 DNA: TGTGCCAGCAGCCAGGTAGTGGGGGCCCTGTTCTTC
V gene: TRBV19; J gene: TRBJ1-2; D gene: NA; clone size: NA; CDR3 protein: CASSIGLRQPYGYTF; CDR3 DNA: TGTGCCAGTAGTATAGGACTTCGACAGCCGTATGGCTACACCTTC
V gene: TRBV7-6; J gene: TRBJ2-1; D gene: TRBD1; clone size: NA; CDR3 protein: CASSLGDRANEQFF; CDR3 DNA: TGTGCCAGCAGCTTGGGGGACAGGGCAAATGAGCAGTTCTTC
V gene: TRBV19; J gene: TRBJ1-2; D gene: NA; clone size: NA; CDR3 protein: CASSPREGVDGYTF; CDR3 DNA: TGTGCCAGTAGTCCTCGGGAGGGGGTGGATGGCTACACCTTC
V gene: TRBV29-1; J gene: TRBJ2-2; D gene: NA; clone size: NA; CDR3 protein: CSAVNTGELFF; CDR3 DNA: TGCAGCGCCGTAAACACCGGGGAGCTGTTTTTT
V gene: TRBV6-2/TRBV6-3; J gene: TRBJ2-7; D gene: TRBD1; clone size: few; CDR3 protein: CASSPRQGSHEQYF; CDR3 DNA: TGTGCCAGCAGCCCTAGACAGGGATCTCACGAGCAGTACTTC
V gene: TRBV6-5; J gene: TRBJ2-7; D gene: NA; clone size: few; CDR3 protein: CASTPRQVFYEQYF; CDR3 DNA: TGTGCCAGCACTCCACGACAGGTTTTCTACGAGCAGTACTTC
V gene: TRBV11-1; J gene: TRBJ1-1; D gene: TRBD1; clone size: NA; CDR3 protein: CASSLTRGQTEAFF; CDR3 DNA: TGTGCCAGCAGCTTAACCAGGGGGCAGACTGAAGCTTTCTTT
V gene: TRBV14; J gene: TRBJ1-2; D gene: NA; clone size: NA; CDR3 protein: CASSQRASDSYGYTF; CDR3 DNA: TGTGCCAGCAGCCAAAGGGCTTCGGACAGCTATGGCTACACCTTC